The rows below give T cell receptor beta chains drawn from one sample of a study of shared clonotypes between healthy human individuals. The table came from immunoSEQ multiplex PCR; TCRdb's copy has only in-frame clones and leaves some out. The sample contains around 600,000 clones, 95% to 98% of which appear only once. The sample taken for sequencing was naive CD8+ T cells sorted from blood. These receptors all come from a man aged 25 to 45 in good health. The CDR3 runs from the conserved cysteine through the conserved F or W. Each record gives: V gene, J gene, D gene, clone size, CDR3 protein, CDR3 DNA. D genes are given only for firm matches. Clone size is not always given. Where it is, it says once, few, many or a class for expanded clones.

>TRBV5-1|TRBJ1-1|.|.
CASSFAVNTEAFF
TGCGCCAGCAGCTTTGCCGTGAACACTGAAGCTTTCTTT
>TRBV9|TRBJ2-7|.|.
CASSGSSYEQYF
TGTGCCAGCAGTGGCAGTTCCTACGAGCAGTACTTC
>TRBV9|TRBJ1-2|.|.
CASSVVPGDYGYTF
TGTGCCAGCAGCGTAGTCCCAGGAGATTATGGCTACACCTTC
>TRBV10-2|TRBJ2-3|TRBD1|.
CASSAGTGAWDTQYF
TGCGCCAGCTCTGCCGGGACAGGGGCTTGGGATACGCAGTATTTT
>TRBV5-6|TRBJ1-5|TRBD1|.
CASSSLGTGGLQPQHF
TGTGCCAGCAGCTCTCTTGGGACAGGGGGTCTGCAGCCCCAGCATTTT
>TRBV5-4|TRBJ2-3|.|once
CASSLVTDTQYF
TGTGCCAGCAGCTTGGTCACAGATACGCAGTATTTT
>TRBV27|TRBJ2-3|TRBD2|.
CASSSWDYTDTQYF
TGTGCCAGCAGTTCCTGGGACTACACAGATACGCAGTATTTT
>TRBV4-3|TRBJ2-3|.|.
CASSLMKQDTQYF
TGCGCCAGCAGCCTGATGAAGCAAGACACGCAGTATTTT
>TRBV6-6|TRBJ1-5|TRBD1|.
CASSTGQTFSQHF
TGTGCCAGCAGCACGGGACAGACCTTTTCCCAGCATTTT
>TRBV4-3|TRBJ2-7|TRBD1|once
CASSHSDRAYEQYF
TGCGCCAGCAGCCACTCGGACAGGGCCTACGAGCAGTACTTC
>TRBV7-6|TRBJ2-2|TRBD2|.
CASSSLTSGIGGELFF
TGTGCCAGCAGCTCCCTTACTAGCGGGATAGGAGGGGAGCTGTTTTTT
>TRBV14|TRBJ2-1|.|.
CASSLSAASYNEQFF
TGTGCCAGCAGCCTTAGCGCAGCCTCCTACAATGAGCAGTTCTTC
>TRBV7-9|TRBJ2-1|TRBD2|.
CASSILRGAGGGEQFF
TGTGCCAGCAGCATCTTACGAGGAGCGGGAGGTGGTGAGCAGTTCTTC
>TRBV5-5|TRBJ1-1|.|.
CASSLIGVATEAFF
TGTGCCAGCAGCTTGATTGGGGTGGCCACTGAAGCTTTCTTT
>TRBV9|TRBJ1-2|.|once
CASRGGVEPNYGYTF
TGTGCCAGCAGAGGTGGGGTCGAACCTAACTATGGCTACACCTTC
>TRBV13|TRBJ2-3|TRBD1|.
CASSFGQGAFSSTDTQYF
TGTGCCAGCAGCTTTGGCCAGGGGGCGTTTAGCAGCACAGATACGCAGTATTTT
>TRBV30|TRBJ2-1|.|.
CAWSVGVGNEQFF
TGTGCCTGGAGTGTTGGCGTTGGGAATGAGCAGTTCTTC
>TRBV5-5|TRBJ2-5|.|.
CASSGDSEGTQYF
TGTGCCAGCAGCGGTGACAGCGAGGGGACCCAGTACTTC
>TRBV15|TRBJ2-7|.|.
CATSRDLGHEQYF
TGTGCCACCAGCAGAGATCTGGGACACGAGCAGTACTTC
>TRBV5-1|TRBJ1-1|.|.
CASGLWNTEAFF
TGCGCCAGCGGTTTATGGAACACTGAAGCTTTCTTT
>TRBV5-1|TRBJ2-1|TRBD2|.
CASTTSVDEQFF
TGCGCCAGTACCACTAGCGTCGATGAGCAGTTCTTC
>TRBV11-2|TRBJ2-3|.|.
CASSLGVDWEQYF
TGTGCCAGCAGCTTAGGCGTTGACTGGGAACAGTATTTT
>TRBV28|TRBJ2-7|.|.
CASSYRGLRQYEQYF
TGTGCCAGCAGTTACAGGGGACTTAGGCAATACGAGCAGTACTTC